Sequencing of this T cell receptor beta chain was carried out in a study of PD-1 blockade in classical Hodgkin lymphoma. Study-wide results and caveats: It was CD4+ TCR diversity, not CD8+, that rose significantly by C4D1. Baseline diversity in complete responders resembled that of newly diagnosed patients.

Note on this clone: Its antigen is currently unknown.

The sample's time point: cycle 4 day 1 (C4D1), after around six weeks of nivolumab. Every patient experienced relapse after autologous stem cell transplantation, and brentuximab vedotin exposure varied. It was by magnetic negative selection that CD4+ T cells were purified from thawed PBMCs. CDR1 and CDR2 from the germline V gene are SGHAT and FQNNGV. V gave up 5 bases and J gave up 5 bases, with 12 bases separating them. This CDR3 has 13 amino acids. The protocol was immunoSEQ multiplex PCR, while the TCRdb copy is restricted to in-frame clones and leaves out a portion. Of some 30,000 clones in the sample, approximately 79% were seen once.

V usage is TRBV11-2 and J usage is TRBJ1-1; D call uncertain. This clonotype was sampled from a human donor with classical Hodgkin lymphoma. The starting material was CD4+ T cells from blood, obtained before the fourth cycle of nivolumab. This CDR3 reads CASSPSTGTEAFF. The CDR3 coding sequence is TGTGCCAGCAGCCCAAGCACGGGGACTGAAGCTTTCTTT.